The clone carrying this TCR beta chain was recorded once. Antigen: not known. These data are taken from a study of cytomegalovirus exposure and HLA in healthy donors. Germline lookup yields CDR1 GTSNPN and CDR2 SVGIG (reference sequence). V lost 4 bases to trimming and J lost 3 bases, with 12 bases between them. The CDR3 spans 13 residues. Whole-study findings and limits: The authors later found most CMV-associated TCR beta chains appeared HLA-restricted.

PCR amplification relied on 60 Vbeta primers (plus 13 Jbeta primers). Data came from immunoSEQ multiplex PCR; TCRdb stores just in-frame clones and leaves some out. The sample carries 150,000 to 180,000 clones, over 70% recorded once. V gene TRBV30 combines with J gene TRBJ1-1, with D tentatively TRBD1 (5 bases). This receptor was taken from a man aged 30 to 45 in good health and CMV-seropositive. The sequenced sample consisted of PBMCs. The CDR3 region is CAWTTGPDTEAFF. Here the CDR3 DNA reads TGTGCCTGGACTACAGGTCCCGACACTGAAGCTTTCTTT.